This T cell receptor (beta chain) was recovered during a study of blood T cell repertoires in COVID-19. Looking at the study overall: Samples taken during acute and convalescent COVID-19 were collected in the United States, Italy and Spain.

Those enrolled in Seattle joined during active infection and were followed longitudinally afterward. In the study's own analysis: Amplified reference gene primers provided the basis for estimating nucleated cell counts. TCRdb's copy holds only in-frame clones and misses some; the assay was immunoSEQ multiplex PCR. That table supplies the V and J calls and clone size; D and trimming were determined from the DNA. The sample carries approximately 300,000 clones, roughly 89% recorded once. CDR3 length: 15 residues. Germline values: CDR1 MNHEY, CDR2 SVGAGI. V gave up 6 bases and J gave up 0 bases, with 9 bases separating them.

V is TRBV6-5 and J is TRBJ1-6, with a tentative D call TRBD1 (5 bases). This receptor was taken from a woman aged 40 to 50 with COVID-19, enrolled during active disease. The sequencing sample was made of peripheral blood. The CDR3 loop is CASSGTSSYNSPLHF. The CDR3 DNA is TGTGCCAGCAGCGGGACTAGCTCCTATAATTCACCCCTCCACTTT.